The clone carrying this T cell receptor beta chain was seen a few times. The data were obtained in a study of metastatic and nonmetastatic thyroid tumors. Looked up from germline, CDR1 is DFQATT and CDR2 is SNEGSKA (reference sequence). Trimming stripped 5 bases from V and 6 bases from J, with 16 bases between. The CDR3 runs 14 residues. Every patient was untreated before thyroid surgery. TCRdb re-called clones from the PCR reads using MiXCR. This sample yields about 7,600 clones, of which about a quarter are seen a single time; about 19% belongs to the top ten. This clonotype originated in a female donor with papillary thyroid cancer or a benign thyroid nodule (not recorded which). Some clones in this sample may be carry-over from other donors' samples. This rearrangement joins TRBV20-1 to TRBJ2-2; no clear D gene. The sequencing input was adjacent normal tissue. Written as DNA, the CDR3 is TGCAGTGCTGCTTCGTGGGCTAGGGCCGGGGAGCTGTTTTTT. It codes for CSAASWARAGELFF.